Listed below are T cell receptor beta chains from one sample, sequenced in a study of response to subunit inactivated influenza vaccine. TCRdb analysed the RT-PCR reads with MiXCR anew, one entry per CDR3 protein. Among roughly 700,000 distinct CDR3 sequences listed, approximately 14% were seen once. The sequenced sample was PBMCs from blood, obtained 14 to 15 days before vaccination. Receptor source: a man aged 45-65 years who received an inactivated influenza vaccine. Each CDR3 is given with its conserved first and last residue.

j_call v_call cdr3_aa
TRBJ2-5 TRBV4-3 CASSQNTGFRETQYF
TRBJ1-5 TRBV25-1 CASRETGYNQPQHF
TRBJ2-5 TRBV9 CASSVTGSPEKTQYF
TRBJ2-3 TRBV11-2 CASSFLPSGRPRLYADTQYF
TRBJ2-6 TRBV15 CATSRGNTGANVLTF
TRBJ1-3 TRBV5-1 CASSLAGSNTIYF
TRBJ2-2 TRBV18 CASHGTSGYTGELFF
TRBJ1-1 TRBV5-1 CASSSRTGASTEAFF
TRBJ2-5 TRBV20-1 CSARQDTGGQPETQYF
TRBJ2-2 TRBV27 CASSPQAGATGELFF
TRBJ2-3 TRBV9 CASSVVGSSTDTQYF
TRBJ1-1 TRBV18 CASSPPGAVTEAFF
TRBJ2-7 TRBV25-1 CASSEVGVRGEQYF
TRBJ1-2 TRBV12-3/TRBV12-4 CASSFKENYGYTF
TRBJ1-6 TRBV5-1 CASRPRAGTGESPLHF
TRBJ2-1 TRBV4-3 CASSQSLADANNEQFF
TRBJ2-2 TRBV5-6 CASSTLQGTANTGELFF
TRBJ2-1 TRBV6-2/TRBV6-3 CASSPTRSSYNEQFF
TRBJ2-3 TRBV12-3/TRBV12-4 CASSLGVGVSTDTQYF
TRBJ2-1 TRBV19 CASIPAGTGISEQFF
TRBJ2-7 TRBV4-2 CASSRLLAGGSYEQYF
TRBJ2-7 TRBV29-1 CSVEYTGVQGEQYF
TRBJ2-5 TRBV7-9 CASSLAVQIQETQYF
TRBJ1-6 TRBV9 CASSVDAGVESPLHF
TRBJ2-5 TRBV4-2 CASSQDLNREETQYF
TRBJ2-5 TRBV25-1 CASSESASGRGGETQYF
TRBJ1-4 TRBV29-1 CSVEDLRTGGEKLFF
TRBJ2-1 TRBV20-1 CSAREAGPSYNEQFF
TRBJ2-2 TRBV14 CASSQDSWTGGTGELFF
TRBJ1-1 TRBV12-3/TRBV12-4 CASSSRGGTNTEAFF
TRBJ2-3 TRBV4-2 CASSQGPGIGRSHTDTQYF
TRBJ2-7 TRBV5-1 CASSSSSLSSYEQYF
TRBJ2-3 TRBV7-2 CASSLGPAASADTQYF
TRBJ2-6 TRBV15 CATSIKGKGENHLSGANVLTF
TRBJ2-2 TRBV20-1 CSARDTGRRGPNTGELFF
TRBJ1-2 TRBV7-2 CASSLARQGGNTF
TRBJ1-5 TRBV12-3/TRBV12-4 CASSFGGNGQPQHF
TRBJ2-6 TRBV12-5 CASCQRLAGGSGANVLTF
TRBJ2-7 TRBV20-1 CSARSGQSIYYEQYF
TRBJ2-7 TRBV10-3 CAISDPSGQGSYEQYF
TRBJ2-1 TRBV7-2 CASTPGLAGGNEQFF